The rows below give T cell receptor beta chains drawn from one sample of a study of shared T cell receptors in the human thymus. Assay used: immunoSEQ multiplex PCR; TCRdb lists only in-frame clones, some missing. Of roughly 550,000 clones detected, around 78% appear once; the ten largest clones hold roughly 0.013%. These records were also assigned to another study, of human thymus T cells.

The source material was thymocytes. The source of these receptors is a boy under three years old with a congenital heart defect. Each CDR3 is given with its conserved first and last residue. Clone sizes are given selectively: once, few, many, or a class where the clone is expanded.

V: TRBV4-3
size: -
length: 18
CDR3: CASSQVEVFKTGANVLTF

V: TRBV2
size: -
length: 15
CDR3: CASSGGTVSNQPQHF

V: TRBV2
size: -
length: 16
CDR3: CASSETPSGQPYGYTF

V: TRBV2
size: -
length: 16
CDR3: CASSEESGDHYTEAFF

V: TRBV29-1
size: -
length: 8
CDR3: CSAGGQFF

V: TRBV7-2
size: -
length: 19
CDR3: CASSTLAASGRVDQETQYF

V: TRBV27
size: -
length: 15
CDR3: CASSLSGGTAYEQYF

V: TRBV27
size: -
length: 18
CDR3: CASSPGGGPSTSYNEQFF

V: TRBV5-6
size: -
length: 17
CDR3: CASSLSSNGPWQETQYF

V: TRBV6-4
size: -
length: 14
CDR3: CASKSIHHRYEQYF

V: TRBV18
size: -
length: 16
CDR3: CASSPVGDRAGLPQHF

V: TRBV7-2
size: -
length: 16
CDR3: CASRSGQGIRSYEQYF

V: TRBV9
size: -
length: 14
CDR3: CASSIGQGTSEQYF

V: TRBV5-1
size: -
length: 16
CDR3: CASSWGGTSGMYEQYF

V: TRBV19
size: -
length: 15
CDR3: CASSIAPGVSYEQYF

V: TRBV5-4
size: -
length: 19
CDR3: CASSLMGGLAGGPYNEQFF

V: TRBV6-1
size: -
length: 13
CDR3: CASSTGTRYEQYF

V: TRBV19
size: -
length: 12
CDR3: CASSTPGGLEYF

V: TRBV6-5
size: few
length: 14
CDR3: CASSPNRGHQPQHF

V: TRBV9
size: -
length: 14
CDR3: CASSVAAAHGELFF

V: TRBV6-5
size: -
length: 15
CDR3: CASSRPGTRPYGYTF

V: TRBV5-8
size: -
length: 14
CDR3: CASSWGQGNYGYTF

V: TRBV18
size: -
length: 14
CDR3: CASSPRWEVSEQFF

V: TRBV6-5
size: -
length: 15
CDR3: CASSCRIQPGYEQYF

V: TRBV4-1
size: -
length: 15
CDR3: CASSLDRGRSYEQYF

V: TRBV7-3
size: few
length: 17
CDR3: CASSLGTLASVNYEQYF

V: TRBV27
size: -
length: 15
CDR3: CASSPGGGLGQPQHF

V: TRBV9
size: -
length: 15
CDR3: CASSVEGQRLSGYTF